This paragraph covers one TCR beta chain sequence. The data belong to a study of OX40 agonist ivuxolimab in advanced cancers. In the study overall: Among those enrolled, mean age was approximately 60 years (range about 23 to 85) and 82.7% were male. Anti-PD-1, anti-PD-L1 or anti-CTLA-4 therapy given earlier was allowed, and around 40% had some.

Autoimmune disease history or systemic immunosuppression was exclusionary. The assay was immunoSEQ multiplex PCR, and TCRdb's table has in-frame clones only and misses some. The repertoire includes about 19,000 clones, over 75% of them detected once, and roughly 30% sits in the top ten. Germline V gene sequence: CDR1 MDHEN, CDR2 SYDVKM. Between the trimmed V and J ends, which lost 6 bases and 3 bases, there was a span of 18 bases. This CDR3 has 15 amino acids. The J gene is TRBJ2-7, the V gene TRBV28; D not resolved. The receptor was derived from an adult with an advanced solid tumor such as melanoma, head and neck, liver or kidney cancer. This specimen consisted of CD4+ or CD8+ T cells sorted from blood, obtained in a trial of the OX40 agonist ivuxolimab. The CDR3 protein is CASSPTVYLVYEQYF. Here the CDR3 DNA reads TGTGCCAGCAGCCCTACGGTCTACCTGGTCTACGAGCAGTACTTC.